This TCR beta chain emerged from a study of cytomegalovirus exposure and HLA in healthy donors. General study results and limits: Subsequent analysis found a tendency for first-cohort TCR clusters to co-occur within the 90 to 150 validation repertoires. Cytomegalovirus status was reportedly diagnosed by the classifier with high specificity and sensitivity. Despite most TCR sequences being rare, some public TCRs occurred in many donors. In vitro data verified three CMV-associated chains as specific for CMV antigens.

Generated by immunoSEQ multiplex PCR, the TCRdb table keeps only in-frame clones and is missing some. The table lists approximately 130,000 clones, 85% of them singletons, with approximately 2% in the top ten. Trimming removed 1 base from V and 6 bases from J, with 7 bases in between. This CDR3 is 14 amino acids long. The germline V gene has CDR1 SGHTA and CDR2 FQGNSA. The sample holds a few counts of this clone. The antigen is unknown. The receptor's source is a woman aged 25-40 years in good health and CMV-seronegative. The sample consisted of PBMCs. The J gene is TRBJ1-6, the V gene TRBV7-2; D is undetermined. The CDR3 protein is CASSLDGFNSPLHF. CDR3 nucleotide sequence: TGTGCCAGCAGCTTAGACGGTTTTAATTCACCCCTCCACTTT.